The sequence of this T cell receptor beta chain was determined in a study of T cells in Graves' hyperthyroidism and ophthalmopathy. RNA transcripts served as the template for amplifying TCR beta CDR3 regions. During a first-round RT-PCR of the TCR CDR3, the HTBI primer set was used. TCRdb called the multiplex PCR reads again in MiXCR, with one record for every CDR3 protein. Altogether more than 300,000 distinct CDR3 sequences are present, 15% to 20% being singletons, with the ten largest covering about a third. V lost 5 bases, J lost 2 bases, and 11 bases stayed unmatched. Germline CDR1 is MNHEY and CDR2 is SMNVEV (reference sequence). The CDR3 runs to 17 residues.

The receptor comes from a woman in her twenties or thirties with Graves' hyperthyroidism that later progressed to Graves' ophthalmopathy. V and J are TRBV27 and TRBJ2-2, with TRBD2 matching 7 bases. The specimen was blood. The CDR3 coding sequence is TGTGCCAGCAGTGCCAGATTCAGCGGGGATAACACCGGGGAGCTGTTTTTT. It codes for CASSARFSGDNTGELFF.